This T cell receptor (beta chain) stems from a study of blood T cell repertoires in COVID-19. In the study overall: Some COVID-19 samples were acute and others convalescent; all came from the United States, Italy and Spain. Nucleic acid was either cDNA or gDNA, and it came from T cells, B-cell-depleted T cells, or PBMCs.

This clone was counted only a few times. Followed longitudinally, the Seattle patients had been enrolled during active infection. V shed 3 bases and J shed 9 bases, with 18 bases lying between them. CDR1 and CDR2 (germline): KGHSH, LQKENI. This CDR3 contains 15 residues. Per the study methods: Reference gene primer amplification yielded estimated nucleated cell counts. Profiled with immunoSEQ multiplex PCR; TCRdb holds only in-frame clones, not every one. Clone size and the V and J calls come from that table; the DNA yielded D and trimming. The profile covers approximately 120,000 clones, with about 70% appearing a single time and approximately 5.9% taken by the ten largest.

Specimen: peripheral blood. This TCR derives from a man aged 80 or over with COVID-19, enrolled during active disease. The gene calls are TRBV18 and TRBJ1-3; the D is unclear. This CDR3 reads CASSPRVHEGATIYF. CDR3 bases: TGTGCCAGCTCACCGAGGGTGCATGAGGGTGCCACCATATATTTT.